Sequencing of this T cell receptor (beta chain) was carried out in a study of T cell responses to AZD1222 COVID-19 vaccine. General study results and limits: Per reports, nearly half of all spike-specific TCRs target regions that are unmutated in variants. Clonal diversity may have been underestimated in mostly white British donors.

V shed 5 bases and J shed 2 bases, with 15 bases lying between them. CDR1 SGHRS and CDR2 YFSETQ come from the germline V gene. The CDR3 is 15 residues long. On this clone itself: The antigen remains undetermined.

Generated by immunoSEQ multiplex PCR, the TCRdb table keeps only in-frame clones and is missing some. The top ten hold about 5% of the sample, which has about 48,000 clones, around 89% seen once. Specimen: peripheral blood, collected 28 days after the second AZD1222 dose. The sequence was obtained from an adult who received the AZD1222 COVID-19 vaccine. The J gene is TRBJ2-3, the V gene TRBV5-1, with D tentatively TRBD1 or TRBD2 (5 bases each). CDR3 in DNA: TGCGCCAGCAGTGGGATGGGACGGGACACAGATACGCAGTATTTT. Its protein is CASSGMGRDTDTQYF. Complete variable domain (other parts from reference TRBV5-1 and TRBJ2-3): KAGVTQTPRYLIKTRGQQVTLSCSPISGHRSVSWYQQTPGQGLQFLFEYFSETQRNKGNFPGRFSGRQFSNSRSEMNVSTLELGDSALYLCASSGMGRDTDTQYFGPGTRLTVL.